Shown below are 4 T cell receptor beta chains from a single sample sequenced in a study of metastatic and nonmetastatic thyroid tumors. Using MiXCR, TCRdb reanalyzed the PCR reads. The repertoire has roughly 24,000 clones, 20% to 25% of them found once; the top ten carry over 10%. All patients were treatment-naive before thyroid surgery. The sample taken for sequencing was blood. The receptor source for this set is a male donor with papillary thyroid cancer or a benign thyroid nodule (not recorded which). Some clones in this sample may be carry-over from other donors' samples.

In this sample, this clone turned up a few times. Written as DNA, the CDR3 is TGTGCCAGCAGTTCCGTGGGGGGCGGTAATTCACCCCTCCACTTT. Protein sequence: CASSSVGGGNSPLHF. J is TRBJ1-6 and V is TRBV28; TRBD1 is a possible D gene (6 bases). Trimming took off 4 bases at V and 6 bases at J, with 13 bases between the two ends. Germline V gene data show CDR1 as MDHEN and CDR2 as SYDVKM. CDR3 size: 15 residues.

This clone showed up many times. V gene TRBV25-1 combines with J gene TRBJ2-3, with 7 bases aligning to TRBD2. The germline gives CDR1 MGHDK, CDR2 SYGVNS. The V gene end was trimmed by 3 bases and the J gene end by 9 bases; junction bases not matched to a gene: 12. This CDR3 is 15 amino acids long. In DNA form, the CDR3 reads TGTGCCAGCAGTGATCAAGTCGGGAGCGGGAACACGCAGTATTTT. Translated, it gives CASSDQVGSGNTQYF.

At least ten counts were recorded for this clone. Within the sample, other DNA sequences also encode this same CDR3. The CDR3 DNA reads as TGCAGTGCATGGGGGCAGGCTGGGTACAATGAGCAGTTCTTC. It codes for CSAWGQAGYNEQFF. The genes are TRBV20-1 and TRBJ2-1, with a tentative D call TRBD1 (6 bases). V lost 6 bases and J lost 4, with 16 bases in between. This CDR3 contains 14 residues. Germline assignment: CDR1 DFQATT and CDR2 SNEGSKA (reference sequence).

By sample fraction, this clone is medium-sized. The chain uses TRBV18 and TRBJ2-7; 7 bases are shared with TRBD2. V lost 1 base and J lost 0; bases outside the gene matches: 6. The germline V gene has CDR1 KGHSH and CDR2 LQKENI. The CDR3 extends over 16 amino acids. CDR3 nucleotides: TGTGCCAGCTCACCACTCGCGGGAGTCAACTCCTACGAGCAGTACTTC. Translating gives CASSPLAGVNSYEQYF.